Listed here are 5 T cell receptor beta chains from one sample, sequenced in a study of response to subunit inactivated influenza vaccine. TCRdb independently ran MiXCR on the RT-PCR reads; one entry per CDR3 protein. This sample has hundreds of thousands of distinct CDR3 sequences, with roughly 15% found just once. Here the sequenced sample was PBMCs from blood, taken 14 to 15 days before vaccination. These receptors were taken from a man aged 50 to 60 who received an inactivated influenza vaccine.

This clonotype has more than one count but fewer than ten. The chain uses TRBV7-3 and TRBJ2-3; 10 nucleotides match TRBD2. The germline gives CDR1 SGHTA, CDR2 FQGTGA. The CDR3 spans 17 residues. With V trimmed by 5 bases and J by 5 bases, 13 bases remained unmatched. This CDR3 is CASSPFPSGRSLDTQYF. CDR3 DNA: TGTGCCAGCAGCCCGTTTCCTAGCGGGAGAAGCCTAGATACGCAGTATTTT.

The J gene is TRBJ2-1, the V gene TRBV20-1; D unresolved. Trimming pared 3 bases from V and 9 bases from J, leaving 9 bases between. CDR1 and CDR2 from the germline V gene are DFQATT and SNEGSKA (reference sequence). This CDR3 comprises 11 residues. The CDR3 DNA reads TGCAGTGCTAGTGGACCGGCTGAGCAGTTCTTC. This translates into CSASGPAEQFF.

This clonotype was found many times. This sequence joins TRBV24-1 and TRBJ2-1; D perhaps matches TRBD2 (5 bases). The germline V and J ends were trimmed by 7 bases and 3 bases, with 18 bases remaining between them. Germline CDR1 reads KGHDR; CDR2 reads SFDVKD. CDR3 length: 16 residues. The CDR3 DNA sequence: TGTGCCACCAGCGACGCCCTACTCCGGGACTACAATGAGCAGTTCTTC. This sequence encodes CATSDALLRDYNEQFF.

This clonotype occurred a few times. The chain is built from TRBV4-1 and TRBJ2-3; D perhaps matches TRBD1 (6 bases). The V and J ends lost 1 base and 0 bases respectively, with 11 bases between them. CDR1 and CDR2 (germline): MGHRA, YSYEKL. This CDR3 has 16 amino acids. This chain's CDR3 is CASSQGQVSSTDTQYF. CDR3 sequence (DNA): TGCGCCAGCAGCCAAGGACAGGTGTCTAGCACAGATACGCAGTATTTT.

The chain has TRBV21-1 and TRBJ2-7; the D call in the table, TRBD1, was not verified against the DNA. TRBV21-1 is a documented pseudogene. The CDR3 is made up of 15 amino acids. The CDR3 DNA is TGTGCCAGCAGCAAAGGGACAGGGGAGGCGGGGGAGCAGTACTTC. Encoded protein: CASSKGTGEAGEQYF.